The subject of this entry is one TCR beta chain. What it binds is unknown. The record originates from a study of shared clonotypes between healthy human individuals. Using immunoSEQ multiplex PCR, the repertoire was profiled, and TCRdb retains in-frame clones only, with some absent. The sample yields a few million clones, just over 90% seen once. Study findings and constraints: Between four donors, naive CD4 clonotypes were shared at a level of about 5%.

What was sequenced was naive CD4+ T cells sorted from blood. Subset here: CD45RA+ positively selected. The TCR was taken from a man between 18 and 35 years old in good health.

The CDR3 DNA sequence: TGTGCCAGCAGTCCATACCTTCTAGCGGCTAGCTCCTACGAGCAGTACTTC. Amino acids: CASSPYLLAASSYEQYF. The V and J genes are TRBV27 and TRBJ2-7, with 7 bases aligning to TRBD2. Germline V gene data show CDR1 as MNHEY and CDR2 as SMNVEV (reference sequence). After removal of 5 bases from V and 0 bases from J, the junction contained 13 bases not matched to a gene. The CDR3 has 17 residues.